The 21 T cell receptor beta chains listed next were all sequenced from one sample in a study of vaccination effects on CD4 cells after COVID-19. Repertoires were generated with immunoSEQ multiplex PCR, while TCRdb's copy carries only in-frame clones and drops some. The sample lists 35,000 to 45,000 clones; just over 75% were seen once. Antigens for these TCRs are unknown. The ViraFEST assay expanded antigen-specific CD4+ T cells with viral peptide pools before sequencing. An approximately 10-day culture period preceded the isolation of CD4+ T cells. The study found no prior SARS-CoV-2 infection in the vaccine recipients, who tested negative for nucleocapsid antibodies. Here the sequenced sample was CD4+ T cells from PBMCs cultured with SARS-CoV-2 spike peptides, taken before COVID-19 vaccination. These receptors were taken from a human donor who received a COVID-19 vaccine.

The chain combines TRBV19 with TRBJ1-5; D gene ambiguous. Germline loops: CDR1 LNHDA, CDR2 SQIVND (reference sequence). CDR3 size: 14 residues. V lost 7 bases to trimming and J lost 1 base, with 11 bases between them. The CDR3 nucleotides are TGTGCCAGTAAGTACGGGATCAGCAATCAGCCCCAGCATTTT. Translation gives CASKYGISNQPQHF. Filled out from reference TRBV19 and TRBJ1-5, the complete variable domain reads DGGITQSPKYLFRKEGQNVTLSCEQNLNHDAMYWYRQDPGQGLRLIYYSQIVNDFQKGDIAEGYSVSREKKESFPLTVTSAQKNPTAFYLCASKYGISNQPQHFGDGTRLSIL.

This chain connects TRBV5-1 to TRBJ2-2; D unresolved. The germline CDR1 and CDR2 sequences are SGHRS and YFSETQ. Trimming shortened V by 3 bases and J by 4 bases, and 10 bases separated the two germline ends. The CDR3 runs to 14 residues. The CDR3 protein is CASSSLPFTGELFF. The CDR3 DNA reads as TGCGCCAGCAGCTCCCTTCCCTTCACCGGGGAGCTGTTTTTT.

The CDR3 DNA reads as TGTGCCAGCAGTCGTGATTTGAACACTGAAGCTTTCTTT. It translates to CASSRDLNTEAFF. The genes are TRBV28 and TRBJ1-1; D not certain. V lost 5 bases and J lost 0, with 7 bases in between. The germline V gene encodes CDR1 MDHEN and CDR2 SYDVKM. This CDR3 region has 13 residues.

The rearrangement links TRBV6-4 to TRBJ2-3; TRBD2 aligns across 8 bases. The length of the CDR3 is 16 residues. V was clipped by 6 bases and J by 1 base; unmatched bases: 9. CDR1 is MRHNA, CDR2 SNTAGT, per germline. The CDR3 here is CASSLLGGAGTDTQYF. In nucleotides, the CDR3 is TGTGCCAGCAGCTTACTCGGGGGGGCGGGCACAGATACGCAGTATTTT.

The chain combines TRBV29-1 with TRBJ1-5; 7 bases are shared with TRBD1. J was trimmed by 4 bases and V by 6 bases; bases with no gene match: 3. CDR3 length: 12 amino acids. Germline V gene data show CDR1 as SQVTM and CDR2 as ANQGSEA. As DNA, the CDR3 is TGCAGCGTGGGGACAGCTAATCAGCCCCAGCATTTT. The encoded protein is CSVGTANQPQHF.

This chain uses TRBV2 with TRBJ2-5; D unclear. CDR1 is SNHLY, CDR2 FYNNEI, per germline. The length of the CDR3 is 15 residues. Trimming shortened V by 4 bases and J by 3 bases, and 15 bases separated the two germline ends. The CDR3 sequence: CASSGPNLRKETQYF. As DNA, the CDR3 is TGTGCCAGCAGTGGGCCTAATTTAAGGAAAGAGACCCAGTACTTC.

The chain is built from TRBV6-4 and TRBJ1-4; TRBD1 might be the D (5 bases). The CDR3 covers 15 residues. V was shortened by 5 bases and J by 8 bases, with 18 bases between the two germline ends. The germline V gene encodes CDR1 MRHNA and CDR2 SNTAGT. The DNA for the CDR3 is TGTGCCAGCAGTTTGTCCTCAGGGAATGGCGAAAAACTGTTTTTT. Protein product: CASSLSSGNGEKLFF.

V is TRBV5-5 and J is TRBJ1-3, with D possibly matching TRBD1 (5 bases). V was clipped by 0 bases and J by 4 bases, with 17 bases between them. This CDR3 region has 17 residues. The germline V gene has CDR1 SGHKS and CDR2 YYEKEE (reference sequence). The CDR3 spells CASSLAGWSSGGNTIYF. CDR3 coding DNA: TGTGCCAGCAGCTTGGCAGGGTGGAGTAGTGGAGGAAACACCATATATTTT. Combining the CDR3 with reference TRBV5-5 and TRBJ1-3 gives the whole variable domain DAGVTQSPTHLIKTRGQQVTLRCSPISGHKSVSWYQQVLGQGPQFIFQYYEKEERGRGNFPDRFSARQFPNYSSELNVNALLLGDSALYLCASSLAGWSSGGNTIYFGEGSWLTVV.

This clone was observed a handful of times. This chain uses TRBV7-2 with TRBJ1-6; no definite D call. This CDR3 is built from 14 residues. Trimming took off 5 bases at V and 10 bases at J, with 15 bases between the two ends. CDR1 is SGHTA and CDR2 is FQGNSA in the germline V gene. CDR3 in DNA: TGTGCCAGCAGCCCCTCCCCGAGGGTATCACCCCTCCACTTT. Its translation is CASSPSPRVSPLHF.

The rearrangement uses TRBV28 and TRBJ1-4, with unresolved D. The CDR3 has 14 residues. Germline V gene sequence: CDR1 MDHEN, CDR2 SYDVKM. Trimming removed 3 bases at V and 8 bases at J, with 13 bases between. CDR3 bases: TGTGCCAGCAGTTTCCCCACGGGTTCAGAAAAACTGTTTTTT. It codes for CASSFPTGSEKLFF.

This clone was recorded a few times. The chain employs TRBV5-4 and TRBJ1-2; 8 bases match TRBD1. The CDR3 runs 16 residues. J was trimmed by 4 bases and V by 6 bases; bases with no gene match: 14. The V gene's germline CDR1 is SGHNT and CDR2 YYREEE (reference sequence). The CDR3 DNA follows: TGTGCCAGCACCTCTTTAAGGCAGGGGGCGCGCTATGGCTACACCTTC. It yields the protein CASTSLRQGARYGYTF.

The chain is built from TRBV7-9 and TRBJ2-3; TRBD2 might be the D (6 bases). CDR1 SEHNR and CDR2 FQNEAQ come from the germline V gene (reference sequence). The length of the CDR3 is 14 residues. V lost 5 bases and J 1 base, leaving 10 bases between the germline ends. As DNA, the CDR3 is TGTGCCAGCAGCCGTTCGGGGGGCACAGATACGCAGTATTTT. It specifies CASSRSGGTDTQYF.

The chain has TRBV16 and TRBJ2-7; TRBD1 aligns across 7 bases. The CDR3 is 15 residues long. Germline loops: CDR1 KGHSY, CDR2 FQNENV. V shed 3 bases, J shed 2 bases, and the junction held 7 bases outside the gene matches. The CDR3 region is CASSQAGTVPYEQYV. CDR3 coding DNA: TGTGCCAGCAGCCAGGCCGGGACAGTCCCCTACGAGCAGTACGTC.

The J gene is TRBJ1-1, the V gene TRBV5-5, with no clear D. Trimming took off 1 base at V and 2 bases at J, with 6 bases between the two ends. CDR1 and CDR2 (germline): SGHKS, YYEKEE (reference sequence). CDR3 size: 13 residues. The chain's CDR3 is CASSLLLNTEAFF. The CDR3 DNA follows: TGTGCCAGCAGCTTGCTCCTTAACACTGAAGCTTTCTTT.

This rearrangement joins TRBV5-4 to TRBJ2-5, with D perhaps matching TRBD1 or TRBD2 (6 bases each). Between the trimmed V and J ends, which lost 1 base and 3 bases, there was a span of 10 bases. Germline loops: CDR1 SGHNT, CDR2 YYREEE (reference sequence). The CDR3 totals 14 residues. The CDR3 nucleotides are TGTGCCAGCAGCTTGCCGGGGGCCAAAGAGACCCAGTACTTC. It is translated as CASSLPGAKETQYF.

The V and J genes are TRBV10-3 and TRBJ2-3; 9 bases fit TRBD2. The germline CDR1 and CDR2 sequences are ENHRY and SYGVKD. The CDR3 covers 14 residues. The junction had 7 bases not matched to a gene; V was cut back by 10 bases and J by 2 bases. CDR3 bases: TGTGCCACCACTCTAGCGGGGACCACAGATACGCAGTATTTT. This encodes CATTLAGTTDTQYF.

This chain uses TRBV5-6 with TRBJ2-7; D unclear. V lost 4 bases to trimming and J lost 6 bases, with 14 bases between them. The CDR3 is made up of 13 amino acids. Germline CDR1 and CDR2: SGHDT and YYEEEE. The CDR3 region has the DNA TGTGCCAGCAGCCCCGTTGACGGTACCGAGCAGTACGTC. This gives the protein CASSPVDGTEQYV.

The table lists this clone with a count of one. The DNA for the CDR3 is TGTGCCAGCGGCTACAGGGTTCACACCGGGGAGCTGTTTTTT. Translation gives CASGYRVHTGELFF. The rearrangement links TRBV6-6 to TRBJ2-2; D may be TRBD1 (6 bases). The CDR3 spans 14 residues. In germline, CDR1 is MNHNY, CDR2 SVGAGI (reference sequence). V was shortened by 8 bases and J by 3 bases, with 13 bases between the two germline ends.

This clone was seen a few times. The V and J genes are TRBV5-1 and TRBJ1-2; no clear D. Germline V gene data show CDR1 as SGHRS and CDR2 as YFSETQ. Trimming left V 4 bases short and J 11 bases short, with 15 bases between. The length of the CDR3 is 12 residues. The CDR3 loop is CASSPAGQKYTF. CDR3 sequence (DNA): TGCGCCAGCAGCCCGGCGGGCCAGAAGTACACCTTC.

V usage is TRBV6-5 and J usage is TRBJ1-1, with D perhaps TRBD1 (5 bases). The CDR3 runs 14 residues. Germline V gene data show CDR1 as MNHEY and CDR2 as SVGAGI. V lost 10 bases and J lost 0, with 15 bases in between. CDR3 sequence (DNA): TGTGCCACCAAGGGACGGCTGATGAACACTGAAGCTTTCTTT. The encoded protein is CATKGRLMNTEAFF.

This clone has only a few counts. The V gene is TRBV25-1, the J gene TRBJ1-4; maybe TRBD1 (5 bases). V was shortened by 5 bases and J by 5 bases, with 12 bases between the two germline ends. CDR1 and CDR2 (germline): MGHDK, SYGVNS. The CDR3 covers 14 residues. CDR3 amino acids: CASSYGGPNEKLFF. The DNA of the CDR3 is TGTGCCAGCAGTTACGGGGGTCCAAATGAAAAACTGTTTTTT.